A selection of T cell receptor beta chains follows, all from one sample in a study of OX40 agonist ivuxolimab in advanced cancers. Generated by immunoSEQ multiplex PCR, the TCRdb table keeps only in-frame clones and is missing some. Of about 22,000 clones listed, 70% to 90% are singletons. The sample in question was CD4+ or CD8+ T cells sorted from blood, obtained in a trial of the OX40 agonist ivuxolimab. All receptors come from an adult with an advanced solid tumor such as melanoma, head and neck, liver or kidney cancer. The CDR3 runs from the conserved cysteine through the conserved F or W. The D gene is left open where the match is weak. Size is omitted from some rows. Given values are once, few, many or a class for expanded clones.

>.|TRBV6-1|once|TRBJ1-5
CASSEPRGQPQHF
TGTGCCAGCAGTGAACCCCGGGGACAGCCCCAGCATTTT
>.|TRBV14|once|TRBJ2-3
CASSDLRDTQYF
TGTGCCAGCAGCGATCTGAGAGATACGCAGTATTTT
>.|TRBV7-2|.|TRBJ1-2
CASSLIRHGYTF
TGTGCCAGCAGCTTAATTAGGCATGGCTACACCTTC
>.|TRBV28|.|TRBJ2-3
CASSLGARRTDTQYF
TGTGCCAGCAGTTTAGGGGCCAGGAGGACAGATACGCAGTATTTT
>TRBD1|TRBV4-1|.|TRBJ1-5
CASSHHRGNSNQPQHF
TGCGCCAGCAGCCACCACAGGGGAAATAGCAATCAGCCCCAGCATTTT
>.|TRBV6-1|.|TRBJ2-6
CASSERRGGANVLTF
TGTGCCAGCAGTGAAAGAAGGGGTGGGGCCAACGTCCTGACTTTC
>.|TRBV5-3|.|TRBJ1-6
CARSLAYLGPNSPLHF
TGTGCCAGAAGCCTCGCGTACCTCGGGCCCAATTCACCCCTCCACTTT
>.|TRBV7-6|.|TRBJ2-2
CASSSADSTGELFF
TGTGCCAGCAGCTCCGCGGACAGCACCGGGGAGCTGTTTTTT
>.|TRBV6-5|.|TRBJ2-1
CASSRPSDNEQFF
TGTGCCAGCAGTCGCCCCTCGGACAATGAGCAGTTCTTC
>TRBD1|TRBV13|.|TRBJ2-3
CASRAWGQDTDTQYF
TGTGCCAGCAGGGCCTGGGGACAGGACACAGATACGCAGTATTTT
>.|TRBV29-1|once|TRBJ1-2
CSVSGAADNYGYTF
TGCAGCGTTTCCGGGGCGGCGGATAACTATGGCTACACCTTC
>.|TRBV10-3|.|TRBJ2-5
CAIRTQGGEETQYF
TGTGCCATCAGGACACAGGGGGGGGAAGAGACCCAGTACTTC
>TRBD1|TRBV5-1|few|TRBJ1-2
CASSWDSPQPYGYTF
TGCGCCAGCAGCTGGGACAGCCCTCAACCCTATGGCTACACCTTC
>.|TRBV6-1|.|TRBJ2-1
CASTTSGEQFF
TGTGCCAGCACCACAAGTGGGGAGCAGTTCTTC
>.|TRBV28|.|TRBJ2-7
CASTPGQTYEQYF
TGTGCCAGCACTCCGGGACAAACATACGAGCAGTACTTC
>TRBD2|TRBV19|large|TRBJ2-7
CASTLTSSAYEQYF
TGTGCCAGTACCCTGACTAGCAGTGCCTACGAGCAGTACTTC
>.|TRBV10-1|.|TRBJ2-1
CASSEGIVNEQFF
TGCGCCAGCAGTGAGGGAATTGTGAATGAGCAGTTCTTC
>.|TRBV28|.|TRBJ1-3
CASSLSLLRVSGNTIYF
TGTGCCAGCAGTTTATCCCTCTTACGGGTCTCTGGAAACACCATATATTTT
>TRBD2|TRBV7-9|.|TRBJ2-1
CASSLVRPGLGGNEQFF
TGTGCCAGCAGCTTAGTAAGACCGGGACTAGGCGGAAATGAGCAGTTCTTC
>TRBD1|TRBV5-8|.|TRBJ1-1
CASSPDVTGGTEAFF
TGTGCCAGCAGCCCGGATGTGACAGGGGGCACTGAAGCTTTCTTT
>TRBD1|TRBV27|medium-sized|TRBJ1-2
CASNGQGAYGYTF
TGTGCCAGCAACGGACAGGGGGCTTATGGCTACACCTTC
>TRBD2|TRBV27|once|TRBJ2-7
CASQRGGEGYEQYF
TGTGCCAGCCAGCGGGGCGGGGAAGGCTACGAGCAGTACTTC
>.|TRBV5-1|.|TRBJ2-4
CASSPSSGLAKNIQYF
TGCGCCAGCAGCCCATCCTCGGGACTAGCCAAAAACATTCAGTACTTC
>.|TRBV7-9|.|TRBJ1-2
CASSARVDPGYTF
TGTGCCAGCAGCGCCAGGGTTGACCCTGGCTACACCTTC